This T cell receptor beta chain was captured by sequencing in a study of T cells in lung cancer brain metastases (dated 2018 in TCRdb). Study-wide context: Of the 20 to 25 patients, about 17 had a history of tobacco use, with a median of roughly 41 pack-years. Patients had a median age at first diagnosis of 57.5 years, with about nine males and around eleven females. The study compared TCR beta CDR3 repertoires between fully resected primary non-small cell lung cancers and paired brain metastases. Of the approximately 21 patients, more than 15 received no interval therapy between resection of the primary and resection of the metastasis. The cohort comprised around 20 patients contributing 40 or so specimens, one primary lung lesion and one brain metastasis each. The median interval between acquisition of the primary specimen and acquisition of the brain metastasis specimen was 348 days. The average DNA integrity number was about 4 in both primary and metastatic specimens, and the two sites did not differ significantly. What the work shows at the level of the full study, not this receptor alone: The ten most abundant clones made up a significantly larger repertoire fraction in brain metastases than primaries, suggesting clonal expansion. DNA fragmentation in the FFPE samples may have kept the complete infiltrating T cell repertoire from being retrieved. Most clones were found to be lesion-specific, and limited overlap was observed between paired lesions (mean Morisita index around 0.21). The study could not control for the effects of preoperative corticosteroids on T cell infiltration in brain metastases. Compared with their paired primaries, brain metastases had significantly fewer unique productive clones (median approximately 1,500 versus 4,500).

A remark on this clone: The clone's antigen remains unknown. The junction does not match germline at one end; this may be a read error. Other nucleotide sequences from this sample produce the same CDR3.

The germline V gene sets CDR1 to SGHDT and CDR2 to YYEEEE. Spanning cysteine to phenylalanine, the CDR3 consists of 13 amino acids. The kept DNA is CDR3 alone, 39 bases in frame from the first base. Each sample received roughly 2 to 4.92 ug of genomic DNA as input, and the DNA input was kept equal within each pair of samples. TCR beta libraries were constructed with the immunoSEQ hsTCRbeta Kit, with multiplexed V and J gene primers used across two PCR steps. The pooled libraries, together with positive and negative controls, were sequenced on an Illumina MiSeq running a 100-cycle paired-end protocol. The original pipeline was this. The immunoSEQ vendor processed the raw data into normalized, annotated TCR beta repertoire reports. Richness was defined as the number of unique clones by nucleotide sequence, and the iChao1 and Efron-Thisted estimators were used to extrapolate total richness. To characterize and compare the paired lesions, the analysis used Pielou's evenness, Simpson's index, the proportional abundance of the top-ten clones, and the Morisita overlap index. Entries here come from immuneACCESS through TCRdb and include only in-frame sequences with V and J called. Some clones fail to appear in such tables; in the studies checked, an unresolved V gene covers under half of the shortfall, and the cause of the remainder is unknown. V and J calls and clone size are copied from that table; D and trimming were computed from the DNA. Counted in this sample were thousands of clones; roughly 89% of them appeared once. Together, the top ten hold around 3.2% of the sample.

Patients had resection for either synchronous oligometastatic disease or delayed recurrence of a solitary brain metastasis. To avoid including cancers other than NSCLC, any patient with a history of multiple malignancies was excluded. Tumor areas were macrodissected from 4 to 6 deparaffinized about 11 um unstained sections guided by marked H&E slides. All specimens were formalin-fixed and paraffin-embedded (FFPE). Genomic DNA was extracted using the AllPrep DNA/RNA FFPE Kit. The V and J genes are TRBV5-6 and TRBJ1-2, with TRBD1 as a weak D call on 6 bases. The sample taken for sequencing was tumor tissue from the primary lung tumor. The label giving this sample's cell subset or site can be read as: primary lung cancer lesion. The TCR comes from a woman between 50 and 59 years old with non-small cell lung cancer. This receptor carries the CDR3 CASVERGAYGYTF. The bases are TGTGCCAGCGTTGAGCGGGGGGCCTATGGCTACACTTTC.